The 18 T cell receptor beta chains below were found in one sample sequenced in a study of shared clonotypes between healthy human individuals. Data came from immunoSEQ multiplex PCR; TCRdb stores just in-frame clones and leaves some out. The table lists about 2 million clones, around 96% of them singletons. Naive CD8 populations comprised CD45RO-negative cells positively selected for CCR7, excluding terminally differentiated effector memory CD45RA+ cells. Sequences were obtained from naive CD8+ T cells sorted from blood. The source of these receptors is a man aged 18 to 29 in good health.

The table lists this clone with a count of one. J is TRBJ2-2 and V is TRBV10-3; D not certain. This CDR3 is 13 amino acids long. Trimming shortened V by 4 bases and J by 5 bases, and 8 bases separated the two germline ends. CDR1 is ENHRY and CDR2 is SYGVKD in the germline V gene. The CDR3 loop reads CAISVPLTGELFF. CDR3 in DNA: TGTGCCATCAGTGTCCCCCTGACCGGGGAGCTGTTTTTT.

The rearrangement joins TRBV7-9 to TRBJ2-5, with 7 bases lining up with TRBD2. Germline trimming cut 3 bases from V and 2 bases from J; bases unmatched to any gene: 6. Germline values: CDR1 SEHNR, CDR2 FQNEAQ (reference sequence). The CDR3 is 15 amino acids. CDR3 region: CASSFSGTKQETQYF. CDR3 bases: TGTGCCAGCAGCTTCTCAGGGACTAAACAAGAGACCCAGTACTTC.

The chain has TRBV28 and TRBJ2-5; 12 bases align to TRBD2. Looked up from germline, CDR1 is MDHEN and CDR2 is SYDVKM. The length of the CDR3 is 17 residues. J gave up 1 base and V 5 bases, and 8 bases lay outside the gene matches. CDR3 loop: CASSHLLAGGSQETQYF. CDR3 DNA: TGTGCCAGCAGTCACCTGCTAGCGGGGGGGTCCCAAGAGACCCAGTACTTC.

The V call is TRBV27, the J call TRBJ2-1; 11 bases are a match to TRBD2. The CDR3 sequence is 17 residues long. The V segment lost 8 bases and the J segment 7 bases; nucleotides outside the gene matches: 16. Looked up from germline, CDR1 is MNHEY and CDR2 is SMNVEV (reference sequence). The CDR3, as DNA: TGTGCCAGCCATACTAGTCTTAGCGGGAGGGCCTTAAATGAGCAGTTCTTC. It yields the protein CASHTSLSGRALNEQFF.

The chain combines TRBV9 with TRBJ2-1; TRBD2 agrees at 13 bases. Per the germline V gene, CDR1 is SGDLS and CDR2 is YYNGEE. CDR3 length equals 18 residues. The V and J ends lost 3 bases and 4 bases, in that order; junction bases with no gene match: 10. CDR3: CASSAGTSGISRYNEQFF. The CDR3 region has the DNA TGTGCCAGCAGCGCCGGGACTAGCGGGATATCTCGTTACAATGAGCAGTTCTTC.

This chain links TRBV4-2 with TRBJ1-2, with 8 bases fitting TRBD1. From germline, CDR1 is LGHNA and CDR2 YNFKEQ. The trim removed 2 bases at V and 4 bases at J, leaving 6 bases unmatched. The CDR3 contains 15 residues. In DNA, the CDR3 is TGTGCCAGCAGCCAACTACAGGGGGACTCCTATGGCTACACCTTC. This gives the protein CASSQLQGDSYGYTF.

The chain couples TRBV6-6 to TRBJ2-3; TRBD2 matches 13 bases. Per the germline V gene, CDR1 is MNHNY and CDR2 is SVGAGI (reference sequence). This CDR3 contains 16 residues. The V gene end was trimmed by 5 bases and the J gene end by 1 base; junction bases not matched to a gene: 3. The CDR3 DNA is TGTGCCAGCAGTACAGGACTAGCGGGGGGCACAGATACGCAGTATTTT. Translated: CASSTGLAGGTDTQYF.

V usage is TRBV7-9 and J usage is TRBJ2-7; weak D call: TRBD1 (6 bases). The CDR3 loop spans 13 amino acids. Germline V gene data show CDR1 as SEHNR and CDR2 as FQNEAQ (reference sequence). V was clipped by 6 bases and J by 3 bases, with 12 bases between them. CDR3 sequence reads: CASRQGQDYEQYF. CDR3 coding DNA: TGTGCCAGCAGACAGGGACAAGACTACGAGCAGTACTTC.

This chain links TRBV9 with TRBJ1-5; TRBD1 agrees at 7 bases. V shed 0 bases and J 5 bases; nucleotides not matched to a gene: 5. CDR1 and CDR2 (germline): SGDLS, YYNGEE. There are 15 residues in the CDR3. The CDR3, as DNA: TGTGCCAGCAGCGTAGAGGGGGCAGAAGATCAGCCCCAGCATTTT. Translating gives CASSVEGAEDQPQHF.

A note on this clone: This specimen includes other DNA sequences encoding the same CDR3. The V and J genes are TRBV28 and TRBJ2-7, with D possibly TRBD2 on 6 matching bases. Germline values: CDR1 MDHEN, CDR2 SYDVKM. V was shortened by 3 bases and J by 2 bases, with 8 bases between the two germline ends. This CDR3 contains 13 residues. CDR3 DNA sequence: TGTGCCAGCAGTTTTAGCGGCACCTACGAGCAGTACTTC. Its protein product is CASSFSGTYEQYF.

The V and J genes are TRBV7-2 and TRBJ1-6; the match to TRBD1 covers 7 bases. Per the germline V gene, CDR1 is SGHTA and CDR2 is FQGNSA. Germline trimming cut 5 bases from V and 13 bases from J; bases unmatched to any gene: 14. The CDR3 totals 15 residues. The CDR3 DNA reads TGTGCCAGCAGCCTATCACAGGGGCTCCTTCTCCCCCTCCACTTT. Translating it yields CASSLSQGLLLPLHF.

The CDR3 DNA is TGTGCCAGCAGCTCACGGTCCGGGACAGGGCGCTACGAGCAGTACTTC. It translates to CASSSRSGTGRYEQYF. The chain carries TRBV11-2 and TRBJ2-7, with 9 bases aligning to TRBD1. Germline loops: CDR1 SGHAT, CDR2 FQNNGV. V trimming: 4 bases; J trimming: 3 bases; junction bases outside the gene matches: 10. This CDR3 spans 16 amino acids. Full variable domain (outside the CDR3, taken from reference TRBV11-2 and TRBJ2-7): EAGVAQSPRYKIIEKRQSVAFWCNPISGHATLYWYQQILGQGPKLLIQFQNNGVVDDSQLPKDRFSAERLKGVDSTLKIQPAKLEDSAVYLCASSSRSGTGRYEQYFGPGTRLTVT.

The V and J genes are TRBV4-1 and TRBJ2-7; D possibly uses TRBD1 or TRBD2 (6 bases each). CDR3 length: 14 residues. V was cut by 1 base and J by 7 bases, with 14 bases left in between. In germline, CDR1 is MGHRA, CDR2 YSYEKL. The CDR3 reads CASSQGWGAEEQYF. CDR3 in DNA: TGCGCCAGCAGCCAAGGCTGGGGGGCGGAAGAGCAGTACTTC.

The CDR3 nucleotides read TGTGCCAGCAGCTTGGCCCCCCCGGGCTCTGGGGCCAACGTCCTGACTTTC. Translating gives CASSLAPPGSGANVLTF. The chain links TRBV5-5 to TRBJ2-6; D remains ambiguous. The V end was cut by 0 bases, the J end by 0 bases, with 10 bases between. CDR3 length: 17 amino acids. CDR1 SGHKS and CDR2 YYEKEE come from the germline V gene (reference sequence). The full variable domain, in which reference TRBV5-5 and TRBJ2-6 provide the parts outside the CDR3, is DAGVTQSPTHLIKTRGQQVTLRCSPISGHKSVSWYQQVLGQGPQFIFQYYEKEERGRGNFPDRFSARQFPNYSSELNVNALLLGDSALYLCASSLAPPGSGANVLTFGAGSRLTVL.

The gene calls are TRBV6-1 and TRBJ2-4, with TRBD1 as a possible D gene (6 bases). Germline V gene data show CDR1 as MNHNS and CDR2 as SASEGT. Trimming took 1 base from V and 8 from J, leaving 15 bases between them. This CDR3 is built from 15 residues. The CDR3 DNA is TGTGCCAGCAGTGAAGGGCAGGGGAGCCTTGACATTCAGTACTTC. Translated, it gives CASSEGQGSLDIQYF.

In this sample, this clone turned up once. The chain recombines TRBV6-1 with TRBJ2-7; TRBD1 is a possible D gene (5 bases). The CDR3 has 12 residues. The V gene lost 7 bases and the J gene lost 2 bases, with 9 bases spanning the gap. Germline loops: CDR1 MNHNS, CDR2 SASEGT. The CDR3 nucleotides read TGTGCCAGCACCGGACATCCCTACGAGCAGTACTTC. This translates into CASTGHPYEQYF.

The V gene is TRBV5-4, the J gene TRBJ1-3, with D perhaps matching TRBD1 (5 bases). This CDR3 contains 16 residues. Germline V lookup: CDR1 SGHNT, CDR2 YYREEE (reference sequence). Trimming cost V 2 bases and J 2 bases, with 14 bases left between them. The CDR3 here is CASSLTGLGAGNTIYF. The CDR3, as DNA: TGTGCCAGCAGCTTAACGGGACTAGGGGCTGGAAACACCATATATTTT. The full variable domain, completed using reference TRBV5-4 and TRBJ1-3, is ETGVTQSPTHLIKTRGQQVTLRCSSQSGHNTVSWYQQALGQGPQFIFQYYREEENGRGNFPPRFSGLQFPNYSSELNVNALELDDSALYLCASSLTGLGAGNTIYFGEGSWLTVV.

This chain links TRBV4-1 with TRBJ2-7; 15 bases align to TRBD2. The V segment lost 6 bases and the J segment 0 bases; nucleotides outside the gene matches: 3. Germline assignment: CDR1 MGHRA and CDR2 YSYEKL. The CDR3 has 16 amino acids. CDR3 region: CASSGTSGRPSYEQYF. CDR3 sequence (DNA): TGCGCCAGCAGTGGGACTAGCGGGAGGCCCTCCTACGAGCAGTACTTC.